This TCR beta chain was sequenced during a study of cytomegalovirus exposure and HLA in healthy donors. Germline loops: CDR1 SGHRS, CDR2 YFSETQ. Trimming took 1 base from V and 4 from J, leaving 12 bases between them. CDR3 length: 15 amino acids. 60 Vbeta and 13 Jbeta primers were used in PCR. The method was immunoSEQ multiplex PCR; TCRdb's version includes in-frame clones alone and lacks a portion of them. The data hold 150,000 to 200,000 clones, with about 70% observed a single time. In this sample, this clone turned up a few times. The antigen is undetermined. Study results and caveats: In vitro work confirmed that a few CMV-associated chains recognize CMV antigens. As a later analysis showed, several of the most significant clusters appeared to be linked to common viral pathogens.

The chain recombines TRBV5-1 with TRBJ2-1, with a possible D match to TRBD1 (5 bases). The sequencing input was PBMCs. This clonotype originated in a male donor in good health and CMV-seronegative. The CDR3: CASSLSTQVYNEQFF. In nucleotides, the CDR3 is TGCGCCAGCAGCTTGTCGACACAGGTTTACAATGAGCAGTTCTTC. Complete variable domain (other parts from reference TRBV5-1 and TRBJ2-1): KAGVTQTPRYLIKTRGQQVTLSCSPISGHRSVSWYQQTPGQGLQFLFEYFSETQRNKGNFPGRFSGRQFSNSRSEMNVSTLELGDSALYLCASSLSTQVYNEQFFGPGTRLTVL.